The clone carrying this TCR beta chain was seen at least ten times. Each CDR3 protein is one row after TCRdb ran MiXCR on the RACE reads. The sample includes approximately 80,000 distinct CDR3 sequences, roughly 15% of them seen just once. The V segment lost 5 bases and the J segment 0 bases; nucleotides outside the gene matches: 6. Germline V gene data show CDR1 as DFQATT and CDR2 as SNEGSKA (reference sequence). CDR3 length: 15 amino acids. This record belongs to a study of human T cells and chemical hapten exposure. Regarding time point: pre-sensitization, week 0. Treatment here: therapeutic diphenylcyclopropenone sensitization with weekly scalp DPC.

The source material was whole blood, sampled in connection with sensitization to the hapten diphenylcyclopropenone (DPC). This chain joins TRBV20-1 and TRBJ2-7, with TRBD2 identical over 11 bases. This sequence was found in a woman between 45 and 65 years old with alopecia areata. Some clones in this sample may be carry-over from other donors' samples. The CDR3 protein is CSARPLAGVSYEQYF. For the CDR3, the DNA is TGCAGTGCTCGCCCACTAGCGGGAGTCTCCTACGAGCAGTACTTC.